The rows below give T cell receptor beta chains drawn from one sample of a study of regulatory T cells in long-lasting Graves disease. From the multiplex PCR reads, TCRdb called clonotypes with MiXCR, one entry per CDR3 protein. The sample yields hundreds of thousands of distinct CDR3 sequences, roughly 16% seen once. This sample was shared with a second study, whose subject was T cells in Graves' hyperthyroidism and ophthalmopathy.

The sample consisted of peripheral blood mononuclear cells (PBMCs), taken at new diagnosis, from a patient treated with antithyroid drugs. These receptors all stem from a young woman with Graves disease. Each CDR3 is given with its conserved first and last residue. D genes are given only for firm matches. Size values are once, few and many counts, or a class for expanded clones, and some rows have none.

size: many
J: TRBJ2-1
D: .
V: TRBV6-2/TRBV6-3
CDR3: CASSEISAYNEQFF
DNA: TGTGCCAGCAGTGAAATCTCCGCTTACAATGAGCAGTTCTTC

size: many
J: TRBJ1-4
D: .
V: TRBV2
CDR3: CASSERPEKLFF
DNA: TGTGCCAGCAGTGAACGGCCTGAAAAACTGTTTTTT

size: many
J: TRBJ2-7
D: .
V: TRBV28
CDR3: CASWGVVAYEQYF
DNA: TGTGCCAGTTGGGGGGTTGTTGCCTACGAGCAGTACTTC

size: many
J: TRBJ2-5
D: TRBD1
V: TRBV24-1
CDR3: CATSDLGTDRETQYF
DNA: TGTGCCACCAGTGACCTCGGGACAGACCGAGAGACCCAGTACTTC

size: many
J: TRBJ1-2
D: TRBD1
V: TRBV6-1
CDR3: CASSPGILTGGGGYTF
DNA: TGTGCCAGCAGTCCTGGTATTTTGACAGGGGGCGGTGGCTACACCTTC

size: .
J: TRBJ2-3
D: .
V: TRBV19
CDR3: CASSIVRDTQYF
DNA: TGTGCCAGTAGTATAGTCCGGGATACGCAGTATTTT

size: many
J: TRBJ1-2
D: .
V: TRBV11-2
CDR3: CASSLNVDDRPDGYTF
DNA: TGTGCCAGCAGCTTAAACGTGGATGACAGACCGGATGGCTACACCTTC

size: few
J: TRBJ2-1
D: .
V: TRBV29-1
CDR3: CSVPAHSSYNEQFF
DNA: TGCAGCGTCCCAGCGCATAGCTCCTACAATGAGCAGTTCTTC

size: many
J: TRBJ2-2
D: .
V: TRBV12-3/TRBV12-4
CDR3: CASSLMRANTGELFF
DNA: TGTGCCAGCAGTTTGATGCGGGCGAACACCGGGGAGCTGTTTTTT

size: .
J: TRBJ2-2
D: TRBD2
V: TRBV13
CDR3: CASSRASLAGVTGELFF
DNA: TGTGCCAGCAGCCGCGCTTCCCTAGCGGGAGTCACCGGGGAGCTGTTTTTT

size: .
J: TRBJ2-1
D: TRBD2
V: TRBV4-1
CDR3: CASSQDLGLAGYNEQFF
DNA: TGCGCCAGCAGCCAAGATCTCGGACTAGCGGGCTACAATGAGCAGTTCTTC

size: .
J: TRBJ2-7
D: .
V: TRBV11-2
CDR3: CASSSIKGGGDNSYEQYF
DNA: TGTGCCAGCAGCTCGATAAAGGGGGGTGGGGACAACTCCTACGAGCAGTACTTC

size: .
J: TRBJ1-4
D: .
V: TRBV29-1
CDR3: CSALAGVGLAGEKLFF
DNA: TGCAGCGCCCTGGCAGGGGTAGGCTTAGCCGGTGAAAAACTGTTTTTT

size: .
J: TRBJ2-3
D: TRBD2
V: TRBV20-1
CDR3: CSASRLANTDTQYF
DNA: TGCAGTGCTTCTAGACTAGCGAACACAGATACGCAGTATTTT

size: .
J: TRBJ2-1
D: .
V: TRBV10-3
CDR3: CAISASWGHLNEQFF
DNA: TGTGCCATCAGTGCCTCGTGGGGACATCTCAATGAGCAGTTCTTC

size: many
J: TRBJ1-2
D: .
V: TRBV7-9
CDR3: CASSLVGPEGYTF
DNA: TGTGCCAGCAGCTTAGTGGGCCCCGAGGGCTACACCTTC

size: .
J: TRBJ2-1
D: TRBD2
V: TRBV2
CDR3: CASSKSTGTSVSRGEQFF
DNA: TGTGCCAGCAGTAAATCTACCGGGACTAGCGTCTCTAGGGGGGAGCAGTTCTTC

size: many
J: TRBJ1-5
D: .
V: TRBV28
CDR3: CASSLDGRGYQPQHF
DNA: TGTGCCAGCAGTTTGGACGGGAGGGGGTATCAGCCCCAGCATTTT

size: few
J: TRBJ2-3
D: .
V: TRBV5-5
CDR3: CASSLGIFVTDTQYF
DNA: TGTGCCAGCAGCTTAGGTATCTTTGTCACAGATACGCAGTATTTT

size: .
J: TRBJ1-4
D: .
V: TRBV30
CDR3: CAWSVPGGLNEKLFF
DNA: TGTGCCTGGAGTGTACCGGGGGGTCTTAATGAAAAACTGTTTTTT

size: .
J: TRBJ2-4
D: TRBD2
V: TRBV7-9
CDR3: CASSSSRAGRENIQYF
DNA: TGTGCCAGCAGCTCGAGTCGGGCAGGGAGGGAAAACATTCAGTACTTC

size: many
J: TRBJ1-1
D: .
V: TRBV28
CDR3: CASREESASSRAFF
DNA: TGTGCCAGCCGTGAAGAATCTGCGAGTTCCCGAGCTTTCTTT

size: .
J: TRBJ1-4
D: TRBD1
V: TRBV20-1
CDR3: CSATDRGRSNEKLFF
DNA: TGCAGTGCTACGGACAGGGGGCGTTCTAATGAAAAACTGTTTTTT

size: many
J: TRBJ2-7
D: TRBD2
V: TRBV7-2
CDR3: CASSFSGLGGYEQYF
DNA: TGTGCCAGCAGCTTTTCGGGACTAGGCGGGTACGAGCAGTACTTC

size: .
J: TRBJ2-1
D: TRBD2
V: TRBV30
CDR3: CAWSPPGAGGDHEQFF
DNA: TGTGCCTGGAGTCCCCCGGGTGCGGGAGGGGATCATGAGCAGTTCTTC

size: few
J: TRBJ2-3
D: TRBD2
V: TRBV24-1
CDR3: CATSTAGGDGAVDTQYF
DNA: TGTGCCACCAGTACGGCGGGAGGGGACGGGGCCGTAGATACGCAGTATTTT

size: many
J: TRBJ2-7
D: TRBD1
V: TRBV20-1
CDR3: CSARSGTGSYEQYF
DNA: TGCAGTGCTCGTTCCGGGACAGGAAGCTACGAGCAGTACTTC

size: .
J: TRBJ1-1
D: TRBD1
V: TRBV4-1
CDR3: CASSRATGEGTEAFF
DNA: TGCGCCAGCAGCCGAGCGACAGGGGAAGGCACTGAAGCTTTCTTT

size: many
J: TRBJ2-7
D: TRBD2
V: TRBV6-5
CDR3: CASSYRPPGLPVYEQYF
DNA: TGTGCCAGCAGTTACAGACCACCGGGACTACCAGTATACGAGCAGTACTTC

size: .
J: TRBJ2-2
D: TRBD1
V: TRBV4-1
CDR3: CASSRDAGQGTPGELFF
DNA: TGCGCCAGCAGCCGAGATGCTGGACAGGGGACTCCCGGGGAGCTGTTTTTT

size: many
J: TRBJ2-1
D: .
V: TRBV27
CDR3: CASSLIGGVVYEQFF
DNA: TGTGCCAGCAGTTTAATCGGGGGCGTAGTCTATGAGCAGTTCTTC

size: many
J: TRBJ2-1
D: TRBD2
V: TRBV11-2
CDR3: CASSLDPSGTYNEQFF
DNA: TGTGCCAGCAGCTTAGACCCCAGCGGGACCTACAATGAGCAGTTCTTC

size: .
J: TRBJ2-2
D: TRBD1
V: TRBV10-3
CDR3: CAISYRGPTGELFF
DNA: TGTGCCATCAGTTACAGGGGGCCGACCGGGGAGCTGTTTTTT

size: many
J: TRBJ2-2
D: .
V: TRBV20-1
CDR3: CSARVGGGTGELFF
DNA: TGCAGTGCTAGAGTCGGTGGGGGAACCGGGGAGCTGTTTTTT

size: few
J: TRBJ1-2
D: .
V: TRBV30
CDR3: CAWSGGLNYGYTF
DNA: TGTGCCTGGAGTGGGGGACTAAACTATGGCTACACCTTC

size: .
J: TRBJ2-2
D: TRBD2
V: TRBV12-3/TRBV12-4
CDR3: CASSLGSTAGGPGGELFF
DNA: TGTGCCAGCAGTTTAGGGTCTACGGCGGGAGGGCCGGGCGGGGAGCTGTTTTTT

size: few
J: TRBJ1-2
D: .
V: TRBV13
CDR3: CASSLEAAKANYGYTF
DNA: TGTGCCAGCAGCTTAGAGGCCGCCAAGGCTAACTATGGCTACACCTTC

size: few
J: TRBJ2-3
D: .
V: TRBV12-5
CDR3: CASGLSTRSDTQYF
DNA: TGTGCTAGTGGTTTGAGCACTCGTTCAGATACGCAGTATTTT

size: few
J: TRBJ2-7
D: TRBD1
V: TRBV27
CDR3: CASSSWGGTGENYEQYF
DNA: TGTGCCAGCAGTTCCTGGGGTGGGACAGGGGAGAATTACGAGCAGTACTTC

size: .
J: TRBJ2-7
D: .
V: TRBV3-1
CDR3: CASSQVQGAEQYF
DNA: TGTGCCAGCAGCCAAGTACAGGGTGCCGAGCAGTACTTC

size: .
J: TRBJ2-1
D: .
V: TRBV3-1
CDR3: CASSQDTSRRNEQFF
DNA: TGTGCCAGCAGCCAAGATACTAGCAGGCGGAATGAGCAGTTCTTC

size: .
J: TRBJ2-3
D: TRBD2
V: TRBV28
CDR3: CASSGAGTSGRSTDTQYF
DNA: TGTGCCAGCAGTGGGGCCGGGACTAGCGGGAGGAGCACAGATACGCAGTATTTT

size: .
J: TRBJ2-1
D: TRBD2
V: TRBV3-1
CDR3: CASRQTGTSGQTSYNEQFF
DNA: TGTGCCAGCAGACAAACCGGGACTAGCGGGCAAACCTCCTACAATGAGCAGTTCTTC

size: few
J: TRBJ2-7
D: .
V: TRBV30
CDR3: CAWSAGVLTGYEQYF
DNA: TGTGCCTGGAGTGCCGGGGTCCTTACGGGATACGAGCAGTACTTC

size: many
J: TRBJ2-4
D: .
V: TRBV28
CDR3: CASSLSSSPNIQYF
DNA: TGTGCCAGCAGTTTAAGCAGTTCTCCAAACATTCAGTACTTC

size: many
J: TRBJ2-3
D: .
V: TRBV2
CDR3: CASRLRDSSTDTQYF
DNA: TGTGCCAGCAGGCTCCGGGACTCGAGCACAGATACGCAGTATTTT

size: many
J: TRBJ2-1
D: TRBD2
V: TRBV10-1
CDR3: CASSDFQRENEQFF
DNA: TGCGCCAGCAGTGATTTCCAGCGGGAGAATGAGCAGTTCTTC

size: many
J: TRBJ1-2
D: .
V: TRBV6-1
CDR3: CASRPRTDGGDYGYTF
DNA: TGTGCCAGCAGGCCCCGTACTGACGGGGGGGACTATGGCTACACCTTC

size: many
J: TRBJ2-5
D: .
V: TRBV6-1
CDR3: CASRQDSKQETQYF
DNA: TGTGCCAGCAGACAAGACAGTAAACAAGAGACCCAGTACTTC

size: few
J: TRBJ1-3
D: .
V: TRBV27
CDR3: CATTYGNTIYF
DNA: TGTGCCACTACCTATGGAAACACCATATATTTT

size: .
J: TRBJ2-1
D: TRBD2
V: TRBV7-2
CDR3: CASSIRLAADNGQFF
DNA: TGTGCCAGCAGCATAAGACTAGCTGCAGACAATGGGCAGTTCTTC

size: many
J: TRBJ1-6
D: TRBD1
V: TRBV28
CDR3: CASRETGTGNSPLHF
DNA: TGTGCCAGCAGGGAAACCGGGACAGGGAACTCACCCCTCCACTTT

size: few
J: TRBJ2-3
D: .
V: TRBV6-1
CDR3: CASGLLGASTDTQYF
DNA: TGTGCCAGCGGACTCCTGGGGGCTAGCACAGATACGCAGTATTTT

size: .
J: TRBJ1-4
D: TRBD1
V: TRBV3-1
CDR3: CASSQYRGGNEKLFF
DNA: TGTGCCAGCAGCCAGTACAGGGGAGGGAATGAAAAACTGTTTTTT

size: few
J: TRBJ2-1
D: TRBD2
V: TRBV30
CDR3: CAWSGGLAGGNEQFF
DNA: TGTGCCTGGAGTGGGGGACTAGCGGGAGGGAATGAGCAGTTCTTC